Shown below are 12 T cell receptor beta chains from a single sample sequenced in a study of blood T cells in healthy people across ages (dated by TCRdb to 2015 to 2017). To prepare the library, 5' RACE was applied. The instrument given in TCRdb is Illumina HiSeq 2500. A second PCR of roughly 7 to 11 cycles was performed with a sample-barcoded 5' primer and a J-beta primer mix. In TCRdb, the public reads were trimmed at Q25 with fastp and aligned with MiXCR, with productive beta chains retained. Rows matching on CDR3 protein sequence are summarized as one entry with the most common DNA and genes. The sample profile shows around 710,000 distinct CDR3 sequences; roughly 44% of them were found once. The ten largest clones take up around a fifth of the sample. The sample consisted of blood. The receptors here all came from a woman aged 55 to 70 in good health.

The chain couples TRBV21-1 to TRBJ1-5. TRBV21-1 is a pseudogene locus. This CDR3 region has 20 residues. CDR3: CASSKGRQGLGTEKRQPQHF. DNA for the CDR3: TGTGCCAGCAGCAAAGGCCGGCAGGGTTTGGGTACCGAGAAACGTCAGCCCCAGCATTTT.

In its sample, this clonotype was seen a few times. The chain has TRBV6-5 and TRBJ2-1, with TRBD2 matching over 7 bases. The CDR3 spans 16 residues. Germline V gives CDR1 MNHEY, CDR2 SVGAGI. DNA for the CDR3: TGTTCCGTAGGCGGGCGGGAGAGAGGGCCCTACAATGAGCAGTTCTTC. It translates to CSVGGRERGPYNEQFF.

This rearrangement joins TRBV2 to TRBJ1-2, with unresolved D. Germline assignment: CDR1 SNHLY and CDR2 FYNNEI. The CDR3 contains 12 residues. The V and J ends lost 1 base and 7 bases respectively, with 7 bases between them. The CDR3 DNA is TGTGCCAGCAGTGAAGGGAGGTCTGGCTACACCTTC. It codes for CASSEGRSGYTF.

This clonotype was found a few times. V is TRBV10-3 and J is TRBJ2-1, with 7 bases aligning to TRBD1. The CDR3 consists of 14 residues. The ends lost 2 bases at V and 4 bases at J; junction bases unmatched: 2. Germline V lookup: CDR1 ENHRY, CDR2 SYGVKD. The CDR3 protein is CAISEGDRYNEQFF. Written as DNA, the CDR3 is TGTGCCATCAGTGAGGGGGACAGATACAATGAGCAGTTCTTC.

This clonotype turned up a few times. J is TRBJ2-1 and V is TRBV7-8, with no clear D. CDR1 and CDR2 from the germline V gene are SGHVS and FQNEAQ. V shed 5 bases and J shed 4 bases, with 9 bases lying between them. This CDR3 has 13 amino acids. CDR3 nucleotides: TGTGCCAGCAGCAACGGCACTTACAATGAGCAGTTCTTC. The encoded protein is CASSNGTYNEQFF. The complete variable domain, with remaining parts taken from reference TRBV7-8 and TRBJ2-1, reads GAGVSQSPRYKVAKRGQDVALRCDPISGHVSLFWYQQALGQGPEFLTYFQNEAQLDKSGLPSDRFFAERPEGSVSTLKIQRTQQEDSAVYLCASSNGTYNEQFFGPGTRLTVL.

In this sample, this clonotype turned up a few times. The chain joins TRBV5-6 to TRBJ2-5; 7 bases match TRBD2. The J call may be mistaken, given a closer DNA end match to TRBJ2-7. Germline V CDR1 and CDR2: SGHDT, YYEEEE. The CDR3 covers 16 residues. In DNA form, the CDR3 reads TGTGCCAGCAGCTTGGGAAGTTGGGGGTCTAGCGGCGAGCAGTACTTC. Translated: CASSLGSWGSSGEQYF.

This clonotype was counted a single time. This sequence joins TRBV20-1 and TRBJ1-5, with D unresolved. V shed 0 bases and J shed 7 bases, with 10 bases lying between them. The CDR3 contains 13 residues. Germline V lookup: CDR1 DFQATT, CDR2 SNEGSKA (reference sequence). CDR3 coding DNA: TGCAGTGCTAGAGATGGGCGCGGCCAGCCCCAGCATTTT. Its translation: CSARDGRGQPQHF.

This chain joins TRBV11-1 and TRBJ2-6, with D perhaps matching TRBD1 (6 bases). Germline CDR1 is SGHAT and CDR2 is FQDESV (reference sequence). The germline V and J ends were trimmed by 5 bases and 2 bases, with 13 bases remaining between them. CDR3 length: 16 amino acids. CDR3 nucleotides: TGTGCCAGCAGCCCCGGACAGATGGCTGGGGCCAACGTCCTGACTTTC. Protein product: CASSPGQMAGANVLTF.

This chain uses TRBV29-1 with TRBJ2-7; TRBD1 matches at 8 bases. V lost 4 bases and J lost 2; bases outside the gene matches: 4. This CDR3 region has 13 residues. Germline V CDR1 and CDR2: SQVTM, ANQGSEA. Written as DNA, the CDR3 is TGCAGCGTTGTAATACAGGGGGCCTACGAGCAGTACTTC. Protein: CSVVIQGAYEQYF.

J is TRBJ1-5 and V is TRBV20-1; tentatively, D is TRBD1 (5 bases). Germline V CDR1 and CDR2: DFQATT, SNEGSKA (reference sequence). V lost 5 bases and J 3 bases, leaving 11 bases between the germline ends. This CDR3 spans 13 amino acids. In DNA, the CDR3 is TGCAGTGCTGTCCGGGACTCCAATCAGCCCCAGCATTTT. It encodes CSAVRDSNQPQHF.

This clonotype came up once. The J gene is TRBJ1-1, the V gene TRBV11-1; D possibly corresponds to TRBD1 (6 bases). Germline V gives CDR1 SGHAT, CDR2 FQDESV (reference sequence). This CDR3 has 14 residues. V was trimmed by 0 bases and J by 3 bases, leaving 8 bases between them. CDR3 region: CASSLARGHTEAFF. CDR3 nucleotides: TGTGCCAGCAGCTTAGCGCGGGGGCACACTGAAGCTTTCTTT.

The chain uses TRBV4-2 and TRBJ2-7; 8 positions agree with TRBD2. Per germline, CDR1 LGHNA and CDR2 YNFKEQ. The ends lost 1 base at V and 7 bases at J; junction bases unmatched: 9. The CDR3 is made up of 15 amino acids. The CDR3 coding sequence is TGTGCCAGCAGCCAAGGCACTAGCGGTAGTAATGAGCAGTACTTC. Translating gives CASSQGTSGSNEQYF.